This T cell receptor beta chain came from a study of identical twins. The study, taken as a whole, reports: Donors were not followed over many years; analysis was cross-sectional.

In regard to this clonotype: What it recognizes is unknown.

Via MiXCR, TCRdb re-called the 5' RACE reads, giving one row per CDR3 protein. The sample records 500,000 or so distinct CDR3 sequences, 14% being singletons. Donors uniformly comprised healthy Caucasians. The length of the CDR3 is 13 residues. V lost 8 bases to trimming and J lost 9 bases; unmatched junction nucleotides: 8. Germline CDR1 and CDR2: SNHLY and FYNNEI. This same sample was also part of a study on yellow fever vaccine responses in identical twins.

The V and J genes are TRBV2 and TRBJ1-2; TRBD1 matches at 11 bases. The sample was CD4+ T cells sorted from blood. The source of this sequence is a woman between 18 and 30 years old in good health. The CDR3, as DNA: TGTGCCAGCTCACCGGGACAGGGGGGAAGCTACACCTTC. Translating gives CASSPGQGGSYTF. The full variable domain, in which reference TRBV2 and TRBJ1-2 provide the parts outside the CDR3, is EPEVTQTPSHQVTQMGQEVILRCVPISNHLYFYWYRQILGQKVEFLVSFYNNEISEKSEIFDDQFSVERPDGSNFTLKIRSTKLEDSAMYFCASSPGQGGSYTFGSGTRLTVV.